This T cell receptor (beta chain) was captured by sequencing in a study of T cell repertoires in cytomegalovirus infection. Each CDR3 protein is one row after TCRdb ran MiXCR on the reads. The sample lists hundreds of thousands of distinct CDR3 sequences, under 20% occurring once. V was clipped by 3 bases and J by 4 bases, with 12 bases between them. This CDR3 has 14 residues. Germline CDR1 and CDR2: SEHNR and FQNEAQ (reference sequence). The sequence derives from a human donor in good health (CMV status not recorded). Some clones in this sample may be carry-over from other donors' samples. This sequence joins TRBV7-9 and TRBJ1-2, with D hard to call. Input material: PBMCs. CDR3 in DNA: TGTGCCAGCAGCTTTGGGCAGCAGAGCTATGGCTACACCTTC. It specifies CASSFGQQSYGYTF.